This TCR beta chain was sequenced during a study of T cell responses to AZD1222 COVID-19 vaccine. Broader study findings: Close to half of all spike-specific TCRs reportedly target regions of the variants that are unmutated. Two AZD1222 doses significantly raised spike-specific TCR breadth and depth over controls. The donors showed a predominance of white British ancestry and of females, with possible underestimation of clonal diversity.

This clone was observed once. Its antigen is still unknown. Germline CDR1 and CDR2: MNHEY and SVGAGI. There are 13 residues in the CDR3. The V end was cut by 7 bases, the J end by 2 bases, with 11 bases between. Assay: immunoSEQ multiplex PCR; the TCRdb copy retains only in-frame clones and omits some. Of approximately 100,000 clones in the sample, more than 85% were seen once. This specimen consisted of peripheral blood, obtained on day 0 of AZD1222 vaccination. The clonotype comes from an adult in good health. The J gene is TRBJ1-2, the V gene TRBV6-5; TRBD1 is a possible D gene (5 bases). The CDR3 region is CASTKQDNYGYTF. In nucleotides, the CDR3 is TGTGCCAGCACAAAACAGGACAACTATGGCTACACCTTC.